This T cell receptor (delta chain) was captured by sequencing in a study of γδ T cells in repeated Plasmodium falciparum infection. About the research overall: Over around 630 days, donors received four mosquito-bite P. falciparum NF54 infections. Some Malian samples span acute malaria episodes; others come from no-transmission periods.

The sample holds many counts of this clone. Its antigen is not identified. Other DNA sequences within the sample encode an identical CDR3. TCRdb reanalysed the multiplex PCR reads with CATT. Found here are about 57,000 delta-chain clones, around 1.7% of them singletons; the top ten hold about 15%. Bulk repertoires came from Vgamma9/Vdelta2+ or Vdelta2-negative gammadelta T cells flow-sorted from PBMC. Broader study findings: Waves of new clonotype selection appeared after repeated controlled infections in Vdelta2-negative, largely Vdelta1+, gammadelta T cells.

In germline, CDR1 is TSWWSYY, CDR2 QGS. V lost 0 bases to trimming and J lost 2 bases; unmatched junction nucleotides: 16. This CDR3 spans 20 amino acids. The receptor was isolated from a pool of human donors (malaria-infected and uninfected, not separated). The chain recombines TRDV1 with TRDJ1, with 9 bases identical to TRDD3. Sequenced sample: gamma-delta T cells from blood. CDR3 in amino acids: CALGELGATRGDTRTDKLIF. The CDR3 DNA follows: TGTGCTCTTGGGGAACTGGGGGCTACACGCGGGGATACGCGTACCGATAAACTCATCTTT.